This T cell receptor beta chain emerged from a study of a mutant IDH1 vaccine in newly diagnosed glioma. As for the study in general: Eight vaccine injections were given to patients in weeks 1, 3, 5, 7, 11, 15, 19 and 23. Vaccinations were initiated 4-6 weeks following radiotherapy alone, or were given together with temozolomide cycles. Standard pretreatment was either radiotherapy, temozolomide, or, for most, radiochemotherapy with temozolomide.

With respect to this clone: Its antigen remains unidentified.

The study's findings and limits: Pseudoprogression seemed unrelated to changes in top peripheral T cell clonotypes.

Described time point: week 11, during vaccination. Doses consisted of 300 ug of mutant IDH1 20-mer peptide each, paired with topical imiquimod. The germline V gene has CDR1 MNHEY and CDR2 SVGAGI. Losses at the gene ends were 6 bases for V and 8 bases for J; bases not matched to a gene: 9. The CDR3 runs to 13 residues. Sequencing was performed with immunoSEQ multiplex PCR; in TCRdb, only in-frame clones are kept and a portion is missing. The sample holds tens of thousands of clones; around 70% are singletons and the top ten take about 10%. The sample here was peripheral blood mononuclear cells (PBMCs), taken from a glioma patient whose treatment included an IDH1 peptide vaccine. The receptor comes from a man younger than 30 with glioma. Some clones in this sample may be carry-over from other donors' samples. This chain connects TRBV6-5 to TRBJ1-2; 7 nucleotides align to TRBD1. The chain's CDR3 is CASRNPTGDGYTF. The DNA for the CDR3 is TGTGCCAGCAGAAATCCTACAGGGGACGGCTACACCTTC.